This T cell receptor beta chain originates from a study of T cells in Graves' hyperthyroidism and ophthalmopathy. This CDR3 comprises 13 residues. Trimming left V 8 bases short and J 1 base short, with 11 bases between. Germline assignment: CDR1 ENHRY and CDR2 SYGVKD. The CDR3 regions of TCR beta were amplified from RNA transcripts. An initial round of RT-PCR targeting the TCR CDR3 relied on the HTBI primer set. One entry per CDR3 protein results from TCRdb running MiXCR on the multiplex PCR reads. Counted here are about 610,000 distinct CDR3 sequences, 46% occurring once; the ten biggest clones make up around 7.7%.

The chain uses TRBV10-3 and TRBJ2-5, with D possibly being TRBD1 or TRBD2 (5 bases each). Sequencing was done on a sample of peripheral blood or thyroid tissue (not recorded which). The sequence came from a woman between 18 and 29 years old with Graves' hyperthyroidism. Written as DNA, the CDR3 is TGTGCCATCCGGGGCGGTCCCCAAGAGACCCAGTACTTC. Amino acids: CAIRGGPQETQYF.